This entry lists 5 T cell receptor beta chains sequenced from one sample in a study of shared clonotypes between healthy human individuals. Here immunoSEQ multiplex PCR was the method, and the copy in TCRdb shows in-frame clones only, minus some. Among some 200,000 clones listed, 60% to 70% were seen once. Source material: memory CD4+ T cells sorted from blood. Regarding subset: CD45RA-negative fraction. The source is a man aged 30 to 45 in good health.

The chain carries TRBV2 and TRBJ2-7; 7 bases match TRBD2. CDR1 is SNHLY, CDR2 FYNNEI, per germline. CDR3 length equals 14 residues. J was trimmed by 4 bases and V by 5 bases; bases with no gene match: 8. The CDR3 spells CASSTQGGQYEQYF. CDR3 bases: TGTGCCAGCAGTACCCAGGGAGGGCAGTACGAGCAGTACTTC.

The chain links TRBV5-1 to TRBJ2-1; tentatively, D is TRBD2 (6 bases). The CDR3 runs to 15 residues. V lost 3 bases, J lost 3 bases, and 13 bases lay in between. CDR1 and CDR2 (germline): SGHRS, YFSETQ. The DNA for the CDR3 is TGCGCCAGCAGCTCATCGGGACTTCACTACAATGAGCAGTTCTTC. Translated: CASSSSGLHYNEQFF. The variable domain in full, with the rest retrieved from reference TRBV5-1 and TRBJ2-1, is KAGVTQTPRYLIKTRGQQVTLSCSPISGHRSVSWYQQTPGQGLQFLFEYFSETQRNKGNFPGRFSGRQFSNSRSEMNVSTLELGDSALYLCASSSSGLHYNEQFFGPGTRLTVL.

This sequence joins TRBV7-3 and TRBJ2-3; 8 bases fit TRBD2. The CDR3 extends over 15 amino acids. The germline CDR1 and CDR2 sequences are SGHTA and FQGTGA. V trimming: 2 bases; J trimming: 7 bases; junction bases outside the gene matches: 8. In nucleotides, the CDR3 is TGTGCCAGCAGCTTATCGACGGGAGGGGGAAATACGCAGTATTTT. Amino acid sequence: CASSLSTGGGNTQYF.

The count of this clone is one. CDR3 protein: CASSKEGRAYEQYF. In DNA, the CDR3 is TGTGCCAGCAGCAAAGAAGGACGAGCCTACGAGCAGTACTTC. The chain carries TRBV7-2 and TRBJ2-7; D ambiguous. V dropped 5 bases and J dropped 2 bases, with 13 bases sitting between them. This CDR3 contains 14 residues. Per the germline V gene, CDR1 is SGHTA and CDR2 is FQGNSA.

This sequence joins TRBV7-9 and TRBJ2-1, with 9 bases lining up with TRBD2. V lost 0 bases to trimming and J lost 7 bases; unmatched junction nucleotides: 4. In germline, CDR1 is SEHNR, CDR2 FQNEAQ (reference sequence). CDR3 length: 15 amino acids. Here the CDR3 DNA reads TGTGCCAGCAGCTTAGCTAGCGGGAGTTTAAATGAGCAGTTCTTC. Its translation is CASSLASGSLNEQFF.